These 3 T cell receptor beta chains were sequenced from one sample in a study of blood T cells in healthy people across ages. Then a second PCR, running roughly 7 to 11 cycles, was carried out with a sample-barcoded 5' primer and a J-beta primer mix. MiXCR was run by TCRdb on the 5' RACE reads, yielding one entry per CDR3 protein. The sample has around 1.5 million distinct CDR3 sequences, 35% to 45% seen once. Sequenced: blood. All receptors come from a woman aged 18-30 years in good health.

Turning to this clonotype: This clone may be a read error of a much larger clone one base away. V and J are TRBV13 and TRBJ1-3; maybe TRBD1 (6 bases). The CDR3 extends over 14 amino acids. CDR1 and CDR2 from the germline V gene are PRHDT and FYEKMQ (reference sequence). CDR3 residues: CASSLQGSGNTVYF. The CDR3 nucleotides read TGTGCCAGCAGCTTACAGGGGTCTGGAAACACCGTATATTTT.

This clonotype was observed at least ten times. V usage is TRBV4-1 and J usage is TRBJ2-2; tentative D call: TRBD1 (6 bases). The CDR3 extends over 16 amino acids. Trimming pared 1 base from V and 1 base from J, leaving 10 bases between. Germline lookup yields CDR1 MGHRA and CDR2 YSYEKL. This chain's CDR3 is CASSQAGTMNTGELFF. DNA of the CDR3: TGCGCCAGCAGCCAAGCCGGGACAATGAACACCGGGGAGCTGTTTTTT.

The rearrangement joins TRBV7-2 to TRBJ2-6; D perhaps matches TRBD1 (6 bases). This CDR3 is 17 amino acids long. Germline V CDR1 and CDR2: SGHTA, FQGNSA. Deletions cut 5 bases from V and 6 bases from J, with 20 bases between. The CDR3 nucleotides read TGTGCCAGCAGCCCCTACACACAGGGAGTGGCGGCCAACGTCCTGACTTTC. Its translation is CASSPYTQGVAANVLTF.